A selection of T cell receptor beta chains follows, all from one sample in a study of T cell changes during pregnancy in multiple sclerosis. Method: immunoSEQ multiplex PCR; TCRdb's copy keeps in-frame clones and lacks some. The sample consists of 75,000 to 80,000 clones, approximately 91% of them appearing once. Material: peripheral blood, obtained before pregnancy. Source of these receptors: a female donor with multiple sclerosis, enrolled in a pregnancy study. Both conserved end residues are trimmed from each CDR3. The D gene is left open where the match is weak. Size is stated for part of the rows, as once, few or many counts, or as a class when the clone is expanded.

CDR3aa,d_gene,j_gene,abundance,v_gene
ASSTKYGGGLSDEQF,NA,TRBJ2-1,NA,TRBV21-1
SVGVYRGETQY,NA,TRBJ2-5,NA,TRBV29-1
KTDRGTEAF,TRBD1,TRBJ1-1,NA,TRBV20-1
ASSLVGRGGPDTQY,TRBD2,TRBJ2-3,NA,TRBV11-2
ASSTGQYQETQY,TRBD1,TRBJ2-5,NA,TRBV5-1
ASSLSRDTGELF,NA,TRBJ2-2,NA,TRBV7-2
ASFEGLRNTEAF,NA,TRBJ1-1,NA,TRBV5-1
ASNLRGQSNSPLH,TRBD1,TRBJ1-6,few,TRBV5-6
ASSHQEGRRTEAF,NA,TRBJ1-1,NA,TRBV7-2
SAGDSWNYEQY,TRBD1,TRBJ2-7,NA,TRBV29-1
ASSLGAPGTGYGYT,TRBD1,TRBJ1-2,NA,TRBV5-1
ASSLGGEMYNEQF,NA,TRBJ2-1,NA,TRBV7-9
ASSFGGGRGETQY,NA,TRBJ2-5,NA,TRBV7-2
ASSRDRETEAF,TRBD1,TRBJ1-1,NA,TRBV4-1
ASSPKRGRTAWETQY,NA,TRBJ2-5,NA,TRBV7-2
ASSLPSGNTIY,NA,TRBJ1-3,NA,TRBV5-1
ASSPARDTYEQY,NA,TRBJ2-7,NA,TRBV28
ASCDRGRNGYT,TRBD1,TRBJ1-2,NA,TRBV19
ASSFRGGTGELF,NA,TRBJ2-2,NA,TRBV7-6
ASSARYEKLF,NA,TRBJ1-4,NA,TRBV2
ASSVQGLNTEAF,NA,TRBJ1-1,few,TRBV5-1
ASSFRRGLDSPLH,TRBD1,TRBJ1-6,few,TRBV5-6
ASSTLPRETQY,NA,TRBJ2-5,NA,TRBV28
ASSLLTSGHTGELF,TRBD2,TRBJ2-2,NA,TRBV7-6
ASSQDPRDTQY,NA,TRBJ2-3,once,TRBV4-3
ASSPWGGTGGSYEQY,TRBD1,TRBJ2-7,once,TRBV5-7
ASSMGRFTGANVLT,NA,TRBJ2-6,NA,TRBV19
ASSLQGAGNTIY,TRBD1,TRBJ1-3,NA,TRBV7-9
ASSQGTQSGFWNEQF,NA,TRBJ2-1,NA,TRBV4-1
SVGSGRGYT,NA,TRBJ1-2,few,TRBV29-1
ASRLMAGSGEQY,NA,TRBJ2-7,NA,TRBV6-5
ASSLESGVLWY,TRBD2,TRBJ2-3,NA,TRBV5-1
AWSVMWGTPRVGTEAF,NA,TRBJ1-1,NA,TRBV30
ASSFIEGDTEAF,NA,TRBJ1-1,NA,TRBV11-2
ASSVAENYGLSDGYT,NA,TRBJ1-2,NA,TRBV9
ASSRLAGVMVYEQY,TRBD2,TRBJ2-7,NA,TRBV13
ASSLREETQY,NA,TRBJ2-5,NA,TRBV5-1
ASSVRQAYGYT,NA,TRBJ1-2,NA,TRBV6-5
ASSLDLTGVGYT,TRBD1,TRBJ1-2,NA,TRBV5-1
ASSLDGTAYYGYT,TRBD1,TRBJ1-2,NA,TRBV5-1
ASREQFMNTEAF,NA,TRBJ1-1,NA,TRBV18
ASSLRLAGHASYNEQF,TRBD2,TRBJ2-1,once,TRBV5-5
ASSVEVGLNTEAF,NA,TRBJ1-1,once,TRBV2
ASSTEPSGVSYNEQF,TRBD2,TRBJ2-1,NA,TRBV5-4
ASSLGTDSGNTIY,TRBD1,TRBJ1-3,NA,TRBV6-6